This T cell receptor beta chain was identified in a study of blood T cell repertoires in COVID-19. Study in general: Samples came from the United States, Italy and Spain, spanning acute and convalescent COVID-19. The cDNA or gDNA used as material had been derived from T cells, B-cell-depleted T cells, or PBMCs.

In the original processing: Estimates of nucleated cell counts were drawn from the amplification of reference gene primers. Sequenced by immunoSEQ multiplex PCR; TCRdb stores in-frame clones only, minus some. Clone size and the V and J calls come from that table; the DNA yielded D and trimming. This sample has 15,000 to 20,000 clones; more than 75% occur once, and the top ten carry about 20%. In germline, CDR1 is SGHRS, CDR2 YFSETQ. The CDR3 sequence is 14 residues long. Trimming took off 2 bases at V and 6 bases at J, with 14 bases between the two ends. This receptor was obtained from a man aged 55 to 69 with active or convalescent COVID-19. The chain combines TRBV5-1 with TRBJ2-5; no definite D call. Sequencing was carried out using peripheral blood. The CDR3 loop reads CASSFDTEPKTQYF. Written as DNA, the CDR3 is TGCGCCAGCAGCTTTGACACCGAGCCGAAGACCCAGTACTTC.